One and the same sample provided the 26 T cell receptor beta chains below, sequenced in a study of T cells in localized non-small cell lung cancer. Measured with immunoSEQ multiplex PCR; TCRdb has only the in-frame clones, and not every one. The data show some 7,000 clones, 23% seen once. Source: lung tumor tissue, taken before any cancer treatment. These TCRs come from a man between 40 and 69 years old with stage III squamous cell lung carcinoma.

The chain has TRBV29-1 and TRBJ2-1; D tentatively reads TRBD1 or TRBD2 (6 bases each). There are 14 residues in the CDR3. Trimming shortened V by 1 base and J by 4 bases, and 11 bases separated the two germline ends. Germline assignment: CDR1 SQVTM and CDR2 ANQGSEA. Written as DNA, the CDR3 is TGCAGCGTTGAAGTACGGGGGCCTTACAATGAGCAGTTCTTC. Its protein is CSVEVRGPYNEQFF.

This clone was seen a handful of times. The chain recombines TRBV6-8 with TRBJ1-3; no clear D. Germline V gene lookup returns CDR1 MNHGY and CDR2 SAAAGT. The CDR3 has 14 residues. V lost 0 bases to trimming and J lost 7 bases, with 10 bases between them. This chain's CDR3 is CASSYSGSVNTIYF. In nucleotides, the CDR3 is TGTGCCAGCAGTTACTCCGGATCGGTCAACACCATATATTTT.

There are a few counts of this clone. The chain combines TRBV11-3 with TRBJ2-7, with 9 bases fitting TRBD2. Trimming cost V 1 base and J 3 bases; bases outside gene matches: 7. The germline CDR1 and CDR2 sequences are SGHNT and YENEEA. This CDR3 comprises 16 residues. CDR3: CASSLGPSGNLYEQYF. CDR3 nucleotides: TGTGCCAGCAGCTTAGGACCTAGCGGGAACCTCTACGAGCAGTACTTC.

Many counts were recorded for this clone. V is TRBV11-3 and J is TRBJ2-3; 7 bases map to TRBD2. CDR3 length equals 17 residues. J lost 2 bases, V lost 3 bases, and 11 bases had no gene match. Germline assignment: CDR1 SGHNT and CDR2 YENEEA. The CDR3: CASSLFWGGSPTDTQYF. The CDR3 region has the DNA TGTGCCAGCAGCTTGTTCTGGGGGGGGAGCCCCACAGATACGCAGTATTTT.

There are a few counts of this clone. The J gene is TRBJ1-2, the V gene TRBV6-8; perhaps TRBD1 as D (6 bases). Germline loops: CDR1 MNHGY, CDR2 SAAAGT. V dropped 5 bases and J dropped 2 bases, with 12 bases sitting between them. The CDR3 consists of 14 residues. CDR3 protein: CASSPIQGNYGYTF. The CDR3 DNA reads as TGTGCCAGCAGTCCTATACAGGGAAACTATGGCTACACCTTC.

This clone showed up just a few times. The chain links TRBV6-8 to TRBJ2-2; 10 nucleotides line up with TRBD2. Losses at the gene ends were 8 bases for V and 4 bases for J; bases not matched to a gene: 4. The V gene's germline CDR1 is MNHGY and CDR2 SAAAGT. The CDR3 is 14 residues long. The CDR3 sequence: CASCGLAVTGELFF. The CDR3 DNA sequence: TGTGCCAGCTGTGGACTAGCGGTCACCGGGGAGCTGTTTTTT.

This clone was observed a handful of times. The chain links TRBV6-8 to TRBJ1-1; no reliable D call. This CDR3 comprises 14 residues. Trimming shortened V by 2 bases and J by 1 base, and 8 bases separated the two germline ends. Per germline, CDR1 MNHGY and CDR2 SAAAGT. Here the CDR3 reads CASSYQQTNTEAFF. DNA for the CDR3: TGTGCCAGCAGTTACCAGCAAACGAACACTGAAGCTTTCTTT.

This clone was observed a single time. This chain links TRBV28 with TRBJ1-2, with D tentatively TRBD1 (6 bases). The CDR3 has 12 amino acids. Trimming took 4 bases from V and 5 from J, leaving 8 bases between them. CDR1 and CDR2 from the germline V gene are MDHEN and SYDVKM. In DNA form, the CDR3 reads TGTGCCAGCAGTTCAACAGGGTATGGCTACACCTTC. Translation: CASSSTGYGYTF.

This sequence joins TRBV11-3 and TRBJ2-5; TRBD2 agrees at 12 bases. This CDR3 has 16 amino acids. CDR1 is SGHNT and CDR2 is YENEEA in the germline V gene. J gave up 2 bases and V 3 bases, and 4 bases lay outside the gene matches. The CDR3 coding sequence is TGTGCCAGCAGCTTGGGGCTAGCGGGGGGGCAAGAGACCCAGTACTTC. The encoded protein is CASSLGLAGGQETQYF.

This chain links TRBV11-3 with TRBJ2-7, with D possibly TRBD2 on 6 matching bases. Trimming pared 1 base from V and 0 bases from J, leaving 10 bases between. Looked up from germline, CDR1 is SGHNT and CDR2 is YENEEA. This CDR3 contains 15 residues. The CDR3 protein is CASSLGQGGSYEQYF. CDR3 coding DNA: TGTGCCAGCAGCTTAGGGCAGGGAGGCTCCTACGAGCAGTACTTC.

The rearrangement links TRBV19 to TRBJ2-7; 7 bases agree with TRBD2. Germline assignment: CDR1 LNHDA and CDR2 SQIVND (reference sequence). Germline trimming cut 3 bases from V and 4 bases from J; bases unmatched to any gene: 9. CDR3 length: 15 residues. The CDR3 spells CASSMMGREGYEQYF. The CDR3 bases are TGTGCCAGTAGTATGATGGGAAGGGAGGGTTACGAGCAGTACTTC.

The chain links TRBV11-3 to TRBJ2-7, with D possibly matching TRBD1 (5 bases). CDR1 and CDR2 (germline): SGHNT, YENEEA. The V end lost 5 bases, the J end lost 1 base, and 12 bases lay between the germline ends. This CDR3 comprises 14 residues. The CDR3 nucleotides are TGTGCCAGCAGCCGACAGCAAAAATCCTACGAGCAGTACTTC. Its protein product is CASSRQQKSYEQYF. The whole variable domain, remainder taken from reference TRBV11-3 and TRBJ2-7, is EAGVVQSPRYKIIEKKQPVAFWCNPISGHNTLYWYLQNLGQGPELLIRYENEEAVDDSQLPKDRFSAERLKGVDSTLKIQPAELGDSAVYLCASSRQQKSYEQYFGPGTRLTVT.

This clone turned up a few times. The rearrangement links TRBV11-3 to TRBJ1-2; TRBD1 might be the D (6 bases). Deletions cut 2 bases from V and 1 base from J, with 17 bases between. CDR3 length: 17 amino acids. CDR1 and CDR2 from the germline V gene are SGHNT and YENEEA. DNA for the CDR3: TGTGCCAGCAGCTTAACGGCCATGGGACATATTAACTATGGCTACACCTTC. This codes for CASSLTAMGHINYGYTF.

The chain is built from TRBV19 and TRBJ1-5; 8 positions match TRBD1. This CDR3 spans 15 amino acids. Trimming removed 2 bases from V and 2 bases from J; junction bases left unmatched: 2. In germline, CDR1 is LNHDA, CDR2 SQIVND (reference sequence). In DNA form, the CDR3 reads TGTGCCAGTAGTATAATGGGACAGGGCAATCAGCCCCAGCATTTT. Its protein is CASSIMGQGNQPQHF.

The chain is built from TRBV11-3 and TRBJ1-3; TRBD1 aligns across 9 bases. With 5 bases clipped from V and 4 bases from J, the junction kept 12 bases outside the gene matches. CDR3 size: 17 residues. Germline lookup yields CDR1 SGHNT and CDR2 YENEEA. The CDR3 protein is CASSPRQGVFAGNTIYF. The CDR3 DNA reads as TGTGCCAGCAGCCCCCGACAGGGGGTTTTTGCGGGAAACACCATATATTTT.

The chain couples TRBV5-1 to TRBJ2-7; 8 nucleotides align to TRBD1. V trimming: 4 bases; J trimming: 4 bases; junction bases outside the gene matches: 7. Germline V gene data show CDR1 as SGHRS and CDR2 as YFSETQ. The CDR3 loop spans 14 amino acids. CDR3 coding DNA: TGCGCCAGCAGCGCTTCACAGGGGGTGTACGAGCAGTACTTC. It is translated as CASSASQGVYEQYF.

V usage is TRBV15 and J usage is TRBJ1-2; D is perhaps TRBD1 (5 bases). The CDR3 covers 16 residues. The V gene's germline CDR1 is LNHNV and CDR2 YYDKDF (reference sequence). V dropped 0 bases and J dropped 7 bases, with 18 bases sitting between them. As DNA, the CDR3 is TGTGCCACCAGCAGAGATGGGTCAGGGTCGAAGGGTGGCTACACCTTC. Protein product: CATSRDGSGSKGGYTF.

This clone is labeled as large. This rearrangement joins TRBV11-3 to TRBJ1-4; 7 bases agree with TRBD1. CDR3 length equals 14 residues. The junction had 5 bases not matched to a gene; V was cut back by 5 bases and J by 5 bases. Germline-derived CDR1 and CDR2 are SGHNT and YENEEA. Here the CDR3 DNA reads TGTGCCAGCAGCCCGGGACAGATAAATGAAAAACTGTTTTTT. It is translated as CASSPGQINEKLFF.

Here the CDR3 reads CASSVATGRGTDTQYF. DNA of the CDR3: TGTGCCAGCAGCGTAGCAACGGGGAGGGGCACAGATACGCAGTATTTT. The chain combines TRBV9 with TRBJ2-3, with 7 bases fitting TRBD2. CDR1 SGDLS and CDR2 YYNGEE come from the germline V gene. Trimming removed 0 bases from V and 1 base from J; junction bases left unmatched: 5. The CDR3 length is 16 residues.

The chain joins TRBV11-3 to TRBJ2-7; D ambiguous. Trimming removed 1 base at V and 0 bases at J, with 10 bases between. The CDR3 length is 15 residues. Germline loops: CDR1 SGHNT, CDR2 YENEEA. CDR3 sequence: CASSLVGYSSYEQYF. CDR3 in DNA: TGTGCCAGCAGCTTAGTTGGCTACTCCTCCTACGAGCAGTACTTC.

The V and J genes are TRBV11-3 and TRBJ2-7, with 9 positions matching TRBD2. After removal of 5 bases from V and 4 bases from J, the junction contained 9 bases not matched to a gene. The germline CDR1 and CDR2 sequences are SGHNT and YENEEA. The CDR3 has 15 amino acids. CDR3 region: CASSPSGLAVYEQYF. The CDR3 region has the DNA TGTGCCAGCAGCCCGTCGGGACTAGCAGTTTACGAGCAGTACTTC.

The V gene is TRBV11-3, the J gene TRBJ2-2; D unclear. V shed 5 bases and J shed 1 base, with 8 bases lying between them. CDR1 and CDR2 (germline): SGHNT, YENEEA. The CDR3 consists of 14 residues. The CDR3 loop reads CASSQTVNTGELFF. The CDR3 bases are TGTGCCAGCAGCCAAACTGTGAACACCGGGGAGCTGTTTTTT.

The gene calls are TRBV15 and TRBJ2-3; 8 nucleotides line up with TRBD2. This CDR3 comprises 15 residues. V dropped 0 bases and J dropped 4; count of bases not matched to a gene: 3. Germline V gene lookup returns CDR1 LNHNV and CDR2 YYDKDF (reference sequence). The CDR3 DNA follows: TGTGCCACCAGCAGAGATACTAGCGGCTCAGATACGCAGTATTTT. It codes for CATSRDTSGSDTQYF.

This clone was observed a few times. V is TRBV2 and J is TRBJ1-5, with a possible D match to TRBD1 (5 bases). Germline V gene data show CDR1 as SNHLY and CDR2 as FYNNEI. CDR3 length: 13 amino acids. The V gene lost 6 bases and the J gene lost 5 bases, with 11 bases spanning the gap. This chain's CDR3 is CASSARTYQPQHF. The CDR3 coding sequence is TGTGCCAGCAGCGCAAGGACATATCAGCCCCAGCATTTT.

The CDR3 region is CASSPDSWETQYF. For the CDR3, the DNA is TGTGCCAGCAGCCCTGACAGCTGGGAGACCCAGTACTTC. This sequence joins TRBV28 and TRBJ2-5, with a possible D match to TRBD1 (5 bases). The V end was cut by 6 bases, the J end by 5 bases, with 13 bases between. The CDR3 contains 13 residues. Per germline, CDR1 MDHEN and CDR2 SYDVKM.

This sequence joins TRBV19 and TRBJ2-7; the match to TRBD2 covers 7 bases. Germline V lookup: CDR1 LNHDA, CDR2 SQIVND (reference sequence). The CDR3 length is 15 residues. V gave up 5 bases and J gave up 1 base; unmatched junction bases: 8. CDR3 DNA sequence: TGTGCCAGTAGTGCTTTCCGGGGGGTTTCCTACGAGCAGTACTTC. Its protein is CASSAFRGVSYEQYF.